The present entry profiles one T cell receptor beta chain with its context. This specimen comes from a study of blood T cell repertoires in COVID-19. At the level of the study: Collection of acute and convalescent COVID-19 samples took place in the United States, Italy and Spain.

The method was immunoSEQ multiplex PCR; TCRdb's version includes in-frame clones alone and lacks a portion of them. The sample includes 90,000 to 120,000 clones, about 91% seen only once; the top ten take about 6.8%. The material sequenced was peripheral blood. The TCR comes from a man aged 45 to 65 with active or convalescent COVID-19.

The CDR3 loop reads CASSYSNGFHFYEQYF. The CDR3 DNA reads TGTGCCAGCAGTTACTCGAACGGGTTCCACTTCTACGAGCAGTACTTC. The rearrangement uses TRBV6-5 and TRBJ2-7; no clear D gene. The length of the CDR3 is 16 residues. Germline V gives CDR1 MNHEY, CDR2 SVGAGI. V was trimmed by 0 bases and J by 3 bases, leaving 15 bases between them.